Each of the 20 T cell receptor beta chains below was sequenced from the same sample in a study of post-analysis software for immune sequencing data. These receptors lack a known antigen. Study conclusions and caveats: The five TRBV segments detected at higher frequency in patients than in controls included TRBV5-6, TRBV5-1 and TRBV20-1.

cDNA libraries for TCR beta contained unique molecular identifiers. TCRdb reprocessed the PCR reads via MiXCR and lists one record per CDR3 protein. Here the sample spans under 200,000 distinct CDR3 sequences, around 29% being singletons. The material sequenced was blood. The receptors shown here come from a girl younger than 18 with multiple sclerosis.

There are many counts of this clonotype. This chain links TRBV11-2 with TRBJ2-7; no reliable D call. CDR1 SGHAT and CDR2 FQNNGV come from the germline V gene. The CDR3 spans 12 residues. Trimming removed 2 bases from V and 2 bases from J, with 4 bases in between. The CDR3 region is CASSLLAYEQYF. DNA for the CDR3: TGTGCCAGCAGCTTACTGGCCTACGAGCAGTACTTC.

V usage is TRBV12-3 or TRBV12-4 and J usage is TRBJ1-5, with a weak D call TRBD1 (5 bases). This CDR3 is built from 16 residues. V gave up 8 bases and J gave up 5 bases, with 22 bases separating them. Here the CDR3 DNA reads TGTGCCAGCGGCTCGACCTCGGAGTGGGGCCATCAGCCCCAGCATTTT. Translated: CASGSTSEWGHQPQHF.

On this clonotype: This clone may be a read error of a much larger clone one base away. The chain joins TRBV10-3 to TRBJ2-5; the match to TRBD2 covers 11 bases. The DNA end favors TRBJ2-7, so the J call may be wrong. Germline CDR1 and CDR2: ENHRY and SYGVKD. This CDR3 is built from 14 residues. The CDR3: CANSLSGRAYEQYF. The CDR3 coding sequence is TGTGCCAACAGTCTTAGCGGGAGGGCGTACGAGCAGTACTTC.

This clonotype has just a few counts. The chain carries TRBV15 and TRBJ2-1; 9 nucleotides agree with TRBD1. J lost 6 bases, V lost 5 bases, and 5 bases had no gene match. Germline V gene lookup returns CDR1 LNHNV and CDR2 YYDKDF (reference sequence). The CDR3 runs 14 residues. DNA for the CDR3: TGTGCCACCAGCGGGGGACAGGGCGGCAATGAGCAGTTCTTC. This sequence encodes CATSGGQGGNEQFF.

The chain combines TRBV6-5 with TRBJ1-1; 7 positions match TRBD1. The germline gives CDR1 MNHEY, CDR2 SVGAGI. CDR3 length: 14 amino acids. J gave up 4 bases and V 5 bases, and 7 bases lay outside the gene matches. CDR3 bases: TGTGCCAGCAGTACCCGACAGGGACGCACTGAAGCTTTCTTT. It yields the protein CASSTRQGRTEAFF.

This clonotype was picked up one time. A clone one base away is much larger, so this may be a read error. The chain joins TRBV27 to TRBJ1-2; TRBD1 agrees at 12 bases. The CDR3 runs 15 residues. Looked up from germline, CDR1 is MNHEY and CDR2 is SMNVEV (reference sequence). V lost 8 bases, J lost 8 bases, and 12 bases stayed unmatched. The CDR3 DNA sequence: TGTGCCAGCGGTTCGCTGGGACAGGGGGCGCCAGGCTACACCTTC. Translating gives CASGSLGQGAPGYTF.

This clonotype has ten or more counts. For the CDR3, the DNA is TGTGCCATCAGTGACCCCGAGCAGGATCGCTCCTACAATGAGCAGTTCTTC. It specifies CAISDPEQDRSYNEQFF. The chain combines TRBV10-3 with TRBJ2-1, with D uncertain. The CDR3 has 17 residues. The germline V and J ends were trimmed by 3 bases and 0 bases, with 15 bases remaining between them. CDR1 and CDR2 from the germline V gene are ENHRY and SYGVKD.

The V gene is TRBV21-1, the J gene TRBJ2-7; the table's D call TRBD1 went unverified against the DNA. Gene TRBJ2-5 matches the end of the DNA better, so the J call may be wrong. TRBV21-1 is shown as a pseudogene. The CDR3 consists of 13 residues. CDR3 amino acids: CASSMAGGETQYF. Written as DNA, the CDR3 is TGTGCCAGCAGCATGGCAGGGGGAGAGACCCAGTACTTC.

Regarding this clonotype: This may be a read error: a much more frequent sequence differs by one nucleotide. The chain combines TRBV5-1 with TRBJ2-1, with D uncertain. Deletions cut 4 bases from V and 3 bases from J, with 14 bases between. The CDR3 is made up of 15 amino acids. CDR1 and CDR2 from the germline V gene are SGHRS and YFSETQ. CDR3 loop: CASSVEGAGYNEQFF. The CDR3 nucleotides are TGCGCCAGCAGCGTGGAAGGAGCCGGCTACAATGAGCAGTTCTTC.

The chain has TRBV5-1 and TRBJ2-7; 8 bases align to TRBD1. The V and J ends lost 0 bases and 2 bases, in that order; junction bases with no gene match: 4. CDR1 and CDR2 from the germline V gene are SGHRS and YFSETQ. The CDR3 totals 15 residues. In nucleotides, the CDR3 is TGCGCCAGCAGCTTGGAGACAGGGGTGACCTACGAGCAGTACTTC. It yields the protein CASSLETGVTYEQYF.

This clonotype was detected ten times or more. A much larger clone lies one base from this, so it may be a read error. The V and J genes are TRBV7-2 and TRBJ1-6; tentative D call: TRBD1 (5 bases). V dropped 5 bases and J dropped 18 bases, with 23 bases sitting between them. CDR3 length: 14 residues. Germline V gene lookup returns CDR1 SGHTA and CDR2 FQGNSA. The CDR3 DNA sequence: TGTGCCAGCAGCCGCAGCGGGGCCCAGTTAACCCCCCACTTT. Protein: CASSRSGAQLTPHF.

On this clonotype: With a much larger clone just one base away, this may be a read error. The CDR3 loop reads CASSLDSRGTSLYNEQYF. For the CDR3, the DNA is TGTGCCAGCAGCTTAGATTCTAGAGGGACTAGCCTCTACAATGAGCAGTACTTC. The V call is TRBV7-6, the J call TRBJ2-7, with 9 bases identical to TRBD2. V was clipped by 1 base and J by 7 bases; unmatched bases: 17. Germline CDR1 and CDR2: SGHVS and FNYEAQ. This CDR3 is 18 amino acids long.

For this clonotype: The junction departs from the called germline gene at one end, perhaps through a read error. The rearrangement joins TRBV20-1 to TRBJ2-5, with 7 positions matching TRBD2. The length of the CDR3 is 14 residues. The germline V gene has CDR1 DFQATT and CDR2 SNEGSKA (reference sequence). The CDR3 is CSVRDPSGQETPYF. CDR3 DNA sequence: TGCAGTGTTAGAGACCCTAGCGGCCAAGAGACCCCGTACTTC.

This clonotype turned up a few times. V gene TRBV7-2 combines with J gene TRBJ2-5; no clear D gene. Trimming shortened V by 5 bases and J by 1 base, and 11 bases separated the two germline ends. The CDR3 sequence is 14 residues long. Germline lookup yields CDR1 SGHTA and CDR2 FQGNSA. The CDR3 DNA is TGTGCCAGCAGCCAGATTAGACCCCAAGAGACCCAGTACTTC. As protein: CASSQIRPQETQYF.

This clonotype showed up many times. The chain is built from TRBV20-1 and TRBJ2-1; TRBD2 agrees at 13 bases. The V segment lost 3 bases and the J segment 10 bases; nucleotides outside the gene matches: 9. CDR3 length equals 15 residues. CDR1 DFQATT and CDR2 SNEGSKA come from the germline V gene (reference sequence). The CDR3 DNA follows: TGCAGTGCTAGGTACGGACTAGCGGGAGTACGGGAGCAGTTCTTC. Residues: CSARYGLAGVREQFF.

V and J are TRBV7-2 and TRBJ1-5; TRBD1 matches 7 bases. CDR3 size: 15 residues. Germline V lookup: CDR1 SGHTA, CDR2 FQGNSA. J was trimmed by 4 bases and V by 4 bases; bases with no gene match: 7. This CDR3 is CASSSRTGPNQPQHF. The CDR3 DNA reads TGTGCCAGCAGCTCCCGGACAGGACCAAATCAGCCCCAGCATTTT.

Of note for this clonotype: A much larger clone differs from this one at a single base, so this may be a read error. This sequence joins TRBV12-3 or TRBV12-4 and TRBJ2-1; TRBD1 is a possible D gene (6 bases). The germline V and J ends were trimmed by 7 bases and 8 bases, with 15 bases remaining between them. The CDR3 is 13 residues long. CDR3 in DNA: TGTGCCAGCACCGACAGAAAGGGGGATGAGCAGTTCTTC. Translating gives CASTDRKGDEQFF.

As for this clonotype: This sequence may be a read error, since a much larger clone differs from it by one base. The chain combines TRBV29-1 with TRBJ2-5; TRBD2 matches 7 bases. The CDR3 runs 12 residues. V shed 4 bases, J shed 7 bases, and the junction held 6 bases outside the gene matches. Germline values: CDR1 SQVTM, CDR2 ANQGSEA. Written as DNA, the CDR3 is TGCAGCGTTGTGGGTAGGGAGGGGACCCAGTACTTC. Residues: CSVVGREGTQYF.

This clonotype occurred once. A much larger clone sits a single nucleotide away, making a read error possible. The rearrangement joins TRBV5-1 to TRBJ2-1; 8 nucleotides match TRBD1. Looked up from germline, CDR1 is SGHRS and CDR2 is YFSETQ. This CDR3 spans 17 amino acids. In DNA, the CDR3 is TGCGCCGGCAGCTTGGGTACTGGGACAGGTCGGTCGAATGAGCAGTTCTTC. This translates into CAGSLGTGTGRSNEQFF.

CDR3 bases: TGTGCCAGCAGTTTAGGAAGAGCAGATGTGCAGTATTTT. Its protein is CASSLGRADVQYF. J is TRBJ2-3 and V is TRBV12-3 or TRBV12-4; D is uncertain. With 1 base removed from V and 11 bases from J, the gap between germline ends came to 13 bases. The CDR3 spans 13 residues.